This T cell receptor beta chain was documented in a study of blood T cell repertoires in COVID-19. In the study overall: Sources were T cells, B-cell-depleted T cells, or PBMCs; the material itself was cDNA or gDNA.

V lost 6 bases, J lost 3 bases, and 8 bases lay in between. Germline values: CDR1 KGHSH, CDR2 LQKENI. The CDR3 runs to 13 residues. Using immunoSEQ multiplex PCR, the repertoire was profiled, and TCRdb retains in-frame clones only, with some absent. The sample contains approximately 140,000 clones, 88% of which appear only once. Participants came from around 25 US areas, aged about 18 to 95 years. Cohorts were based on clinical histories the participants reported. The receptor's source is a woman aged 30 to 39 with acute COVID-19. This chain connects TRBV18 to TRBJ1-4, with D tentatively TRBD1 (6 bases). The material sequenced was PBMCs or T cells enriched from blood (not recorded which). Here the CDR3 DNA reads TGTGCCAGCTCGGGGGCCCCTAATGAAAAACTGTTTTTT. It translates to CASSGAPNEKLFF.